The entry that follows covers one T cell receptor beta chain sequence. No antigen is known for it. No much larger clone is present one base from it, and per-base qualities are unavailable. The immunoSEQ Assay, a bias-controlled multiplex PCR, was used to amplify TCRbeta CDR3 regions from genomic DNA. As for how the authors treated the data: The number of nucleated cells in each sample was estimated from the amplification of reference gene primers within the assay. Sequence reads were collapsed and filtered to measure the absolute abundance of every unique TCRbeta CDR3 rearrangement. For each sample, productive Simpson clonality was calculated as the square root of Simpson's diversity index across productive rearrangements. Entries here come from immuneACCESS through TCRdb and include only in-frame sequences with V and J called. Some clones fail to appear in such tables; in the studies checked, an unresolved V gene covers under half of the shortfall, and the cause of the remainder is unknown. From that table come the V and J calls and clone size; the DNA was used to work out D and trimming. The sample includes roughly 250,000 clones, with roughly 87% observed a single time. In total, the top ten clones hold just over 7% of the sample.

Samples from volunteer blood donors who had recovered from COVID-19 were contributed by a second Seattle source. Collaborating institutions collected whole blood in K2EDTA tubes following their own protocols. For TCRbeta analysis, collaborators shipped samples as frozen whole blood, isolated PBMCs, or DNA extracted from either of those sample types. Taken from the germline V gene, the CDR1 and CDR2 loops are SGHTS and YDEGEE. Spanning cysteine to phenylalanine, the CDR3 consists of 15 amino acids. The retained sequence is limited to the CDR3, 45 bases, with the frame set at the first base. The junction shows trimming of 6 bases on V and 7 bases on J, and the gene matches do not reach 11 bases of it. The sample belongs to a study of blood T cell repertoires in COVID-19 (dated by TCRdb to the early 2020s). A note on the overall study: The collaborator samples originated in the United States, Italy and Spain and spanned the acute and convalescent phases of COVID-19. The prospective study material was composed of cDNA or gDNA derived from T cells, B-cell-depleted T cells, or PBMCs. Subjects who had been exposed to COVID-19, were actively infected with it, or had recovered from it provided the deeply sampled blood TCRbeta repertoires that made up the dataset. A freely available public database, intended as a resource for researchers studying the immune response to SARS-CoV-2, is where the repertoires were released. Samples were obtained from the ongoing ImmuneRACE study (first 160 participants) and from 1,254 subjects provided by 6 global collaborators. Sample metadata almost always included a de-identified subject ID, COVID-19 status, age in years and sex. HLA class I and class II types, where available, came from metadata supplied by the sample provider rather than from assay-based typing. Broad study findings and their caveats: Clinical and demographic metadata were provided uncurated, with the amount varying by source and participant.

Sequenced input: peripheral blood. The receptor was isolated from a man aged 55-75 years who had recovered from COVID-19. Rearrangement joined TRBV5-8 to TRBJ2-3; 10 bases in the junction line up with TRBD1. The CDR3 protein is CASTYSRQGAYTQYF. The base sequence is TGTGCCAGCACCTACAGCAGACAGGGGGCTTATACGCAGTATTTT.